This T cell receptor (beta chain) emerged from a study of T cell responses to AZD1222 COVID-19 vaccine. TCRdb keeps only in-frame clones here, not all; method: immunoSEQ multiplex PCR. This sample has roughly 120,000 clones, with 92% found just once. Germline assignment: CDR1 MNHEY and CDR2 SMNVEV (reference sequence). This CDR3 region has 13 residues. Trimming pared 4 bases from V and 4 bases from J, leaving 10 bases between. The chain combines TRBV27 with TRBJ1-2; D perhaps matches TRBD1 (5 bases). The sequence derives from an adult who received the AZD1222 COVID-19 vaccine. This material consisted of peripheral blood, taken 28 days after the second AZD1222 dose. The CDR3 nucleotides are TGTGCCAGCAGTTCAGGGACCTTCTATGGCTACACCTTC. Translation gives CASSSGTFYGYTF.